Detailed here is one TCR beta chain. Its antigen is unidentified. This sample stems from a study of T cell responses to AZD1222 COVID-19 vaccine. Overall study findings and caveats: Sampling that yielded the repertoires occurred only after the peak T cell response. Close to half of all spike-specific TCRs reportedly target regions of the variants that are unmutated. White British donors predominated, females outnumbered males, and clonal diversity was possibly underestimated.

This CDR3 is 15 amino acids long. Per the germline V gene, CDR1 is SNHLY and CDR2 is FYNNEI. Trimming at V came to 5 bases and at J to 6 bases, leaving 8 bases not matched to a gene. Sequencing was performed with immunoSEQ multiplex PCR; in TCRdb, only in-frame clones are kept and a portion is missing. The sample comprises around 110,000 clones, 90% of which are singletons, and roughly 8% rests with the top ten. The receptor comes from an adult who received the AZD1222 COVID-19 vaccine. The sample was peripheral blood, taken 28 days after the second AZD1222 dose. V gene TRBV2 combines with J gene TRBJ2-7, with 12 nucleotides matching TRBD2. The CDR3 loop reads CASSRLAGVFGEQYF. DNA for the CDR3: TGTGCCAGCAGTCGACTAGCGGGGGTTTTCGGCGAGCAGTACTTC.